The 6 T cell receptor beta chains given below trace back to one sample, sequenced in a study of cytomegalovirus exposure and HLA in healthy donors. A multiplex PCR was run with 60 Vbeta primers and 13 Jbeta primers. Using immunoSEQ multiplex PCR, the repertoire was profiled, and TCRdb retains in-frame clones only, with some absent. The sample includes some 150,000 clones, roughly 85% seen only once; the top ten take around 2%. What was sequenced was PBMCs. These receptor sequences come from a woman younger than 30 in good health and CMV-seronegative.

In its sample, this clone was seen once. J is TRBJ1-5 and V is TRBV28, with D unclear. CDR3 size: 14 residues. Germline CDR1 reads MDHEN; CDR2 reads SYDVKM. The V end was cut by 7 bases, the J end by 11 bases, with 21 bases between. The CDR3 here is CASTTPEGRRAQHF. The CDR3 bases are TGTGCCAGCACCACCCCCGAGGGTCGGAGAGCCCAGCATTTT. The full variable domain, in which reference TRBV28 and TRBJ1-5 provide the parts outside the CDR3, is DVKVTQSSRYLVKRTGEKVFLECVQDMDHENMFWYRQDPGLGLRLIYFSYDVKMKEKGDIPEGYSVSREKKERFSLILESASTNQTSMYLCASTTPEGRRAQHFGDGTRLSIL.

The chain carries TRBV18 and TRBJ1-1; D ambiguous. Germline values: CDR1 KGHSH, CDR2 LQKENI. The CDR3 runs 13 residues. Trimming took 6 bases from V and 0 from J, leaving 8 bases between them. The CDR3 DNA sequence: TGTGCCAGCTCGCTCGAGGTGAACACTGAAGCTTTCTTT. Protein: CASSLEVNTEAFF.

This chain connects TRBV5-8 to TRBJ1-2; D uncertain. Trimming pared 0 bases from V and 8 bases from J, leaving 11 bases between. The CDR3 has 13 residues. Germline V lookup: CDR1 SGHTS, CDR2 YDEGEE. CDR3 DNA: TGTGCCAGCAGCTTGGTCAGGATGAGCGGCTACACCTTC. Encoded protein: CASSLVRMSGYTF.

The chain employs TRBV6-6 and TRBJ1-5; 12 bases align to TRBD1. V shed 7 bases and J 5 bases; nucleotides not matched to a gene: 6. Germline lookup yields CDR1 MNHNY and CDR2 SVGAGI (reference sequence). The CDR3 length is 15 residues. This chain's CDR3 is CASTGTGGRYQPQHF. In nucleotides, the CDR3 is TGTGCCAGCACTGGGACAGGGGGCCGATATCAGCCCCAGCATTTT.

The chain carries TRBV28 and TRBJ1-4, with D maybe TRBD1 (6 bases). Trimming stripped 4 bases from V and 4 bases from J, with 19 bases between. CDR3 length: 17 amino acids. CDR1 is MDHEN, CDR2 SYDVKM, per germline. The CDR3, as DNA: TGTGCCAGCAGTTCTCCAATCGCCAGGGGAAATAATGAAAAACTGTTTTTT. Amino acids: CASSSPIARGNNEKLFF.

In nucleotides, the CDR3 is TGCGCCAGCAGTTATGAGATACCCTATGGCTACACCTTC. Its translation: CASSYEIPYGYTF. The chain links TRBV10-2 to TRBJ1-2, with D unclear. The CDR3 runs to 13 residues. Trimming stripped 5 bases from V and 4 bases from J, with 11 bases between. CDR1 is WSHSY, CDR2 SAAADI, per germline.